One and the same sample provided the 32 T cell receptor beta chains below, sequenced in a study of early T cells in non-severe SARS-CoV-2 infection (dated by TCRdb to 2020 to 2023). Library generation was performed with 5' RACE. These reads were obtained on a NextSeq 500. The raw public reads went through TCRdb reprocessing: fastp at Q25, MiXCR clone calling, in-frame beta chains kept. Every CDR3 protein is listed once, alongside the most common genes and DNA of its rows. For this sample there are 40,000 to 45,000 distinct CDR3 sequences; around 6.5% appear just once. Roughly 20% of the sample is held by the ten biggest clonotypes. The material sequenced was whole blood, taken at baseline. The origin of the receptors is an adult who was a healthcare worker with PCR-confirmed SARS-CoV-2 infection or an uninfected control (not recorded which).

This clonotype appeared many times. The chain carries TRBV4-1 and TRBJ2-5, with 9 bases lining up with TRBD1. V trimming: 5 bases; J trimming: 3 bases; junction bases outside the gene matches: 4. The CDR3 length is 14 residues. Germline CDR1 reads MGHRA; CDR2 reads YSYEKL. The DNA for the CDR3 is TGCGCCAGCAGCAGGGACAGGGAAGAAGAGACCCAGTACTTC. Encoded protein: CASSRDREEETQYF.

This clonotype was counted at least ten times. V usage is TRBV7-9 and J usage is TRBJ2-3; D is uncertain. Germline V CDR1 and CDR2: SEHNR, FQNEAQ (reference sequence). Trimming pared 4 bases from V and 6 bases from J, leaving 8 bases between. The CDR3 has 12 residues. Here the CDR3 DNA reads TGTGCCAGCAGCTACACCCTGGATACGCAGTATTTT. It encodes CASSYTLDTQYF. The full variable domain, its missing parts supplied by reference TRBV7-9 and TRBJ2-3, is DTGVSQNPRHKITKRGQNVTFRCDPISEHNRLYWYRQTLGQGPEFLTYFQNEAQLEKSRLLSDRFSAERPKGSFSTLEIQRTEQGDSAMYLCASSYTLDTQYFGPGTRLTVL.

This clonotype was recorded many times. V and J are TRBV18 and TRBJ2-1, with a possible D match to TRBD1 (6 bases). The CDR3 spans 16 residues. Germline CDR1 reads KGHSH; CDR2 reads LQKENI. V gave up 8 bases and J gave up 4 bases, with 21 bases separating them. The CDR3 nucleotides are TGTGCCAGCCCCCGCCCCACAGGGTTTCGGTACAATGAGCAGTTCTTC. Protein product: CASPRPTGFRYNEQFF.

This clonotype has just a few counts. DNA of the CDR3: TGTGCCAGCTCACCACTCCGGGACACTGAAGCTTTCTTT. Translation gives CASSPLRDTEAFF. The chain recombines TRBV18 with TRBJ1-1; D gene ambiguous. There are 13 residues in the CDR3. Looked up from germline, CDR1 is KGHSH and CDR2 is LQKENI. Between the trimmed V and J ends, which lost 1 base and 3 bases, there was a span of 6 bases. Drawing the rest from reference TRBV18 and TRBJ1-1, the complete variable domain is NAGVMQNPRHLVRRRGQEARLRCSPMKGHSHVYWYRQLPEEGLKFMVYLQKENIIDESGMPKERFSAEFPKEGPSILRIQQVVRGDSAAYFCASSPLRDTEAFFGQGTRLTVV.

Only a few counts were recorded for this clonotype. The rearrangement uses TRBV6-2 or TRBV6-3 and TRBJ2-7, with D maybe TRBD2 (5 bases). Germline CDR1 MNHEY, CDR2 SVGEGT. The V end was cut by 8 bases, the J end by 4 bases, with 18 bases between. The CDR3 consists of 14 residues. The CDR3 DNA reads TGTGCCAGCCGCCTCGGGGTTGGTGGTTACGAGCAGTACTTC. It is translated as CASRLGVGGYEQYF.

This clonotype was found a few times. The chain uses TRBV12-3 or TRBV12-4 and TRBJ2-7; the D gene is possibly TRBD2 (5 bases). Trimming took off 3 bases at V and 5 bases at J, with 8 bases between the two ends. This CDR3 has 12 residues. CDR3 sequence reads: CASSFGKNEQYF. DNA of the CDR3: TGTGCCAGCAGTTTCGGGAAGAACGAGCAGTACTTC.

CDR3 sequence (DNA): TGTGCCAGCAGTAAGACAGGTTCCTCCTACGAGCAGTACTTC. Translation: CASSKTGSSYEQYF. V usage is TRBV6-2 or TRBV6-3 and J usage is TRBJ2-7; D may be TRBD1 (6 bases). The V gene's germline CDR1 is MNHEY and CDR2 SVGEGT. The CDR3 extends over 14 amino acids. V was clipped by 5 bases and J by 0 bases, with 11 bases between them.

The gene calls are TRBV7-2 and TRBJ1-4; D is undetermined. V was cut by 3 bases and J by 8 bases, with 7 bases left in between. Germline values: CDR1 SGHTA, CDR2 FQGNSA. The CDR3 consists of 12 residues. The CDR3 reads CASSLYQEKLFF. In nucleotides, the CDR3 is TGTGCCAGCAGCTTGTACCAGGAAAAACTGTTTTTT.

The chain carries TRBV5-4 and TRBJ1-6; D is unresolved. The CDR3 is made up of 15 amino acids. The germline CDR1 and CDR2 sequences are SGHNT and YYREEE (reference sequence). V shed 5 bases and J shed 0 bases, with 9 bases lying between them. The CDR3 sequence: CASSWRSSYNSPLHF. The CDR3 DNA reads TGTGCCAGCAGTTGGCGGAGCTCCTATAATTCACCCCTCCACTTT.

The sample holds many counts of this clonotype. The V call is TRBV25-1, the J call TRBJ2-3, with 8 bases that match TRBD1. The CDR3 consists of 15 residues. The ends lost 4 bases at V and 3 bases at J; junction bases unmatched: 6. Per germline, CDR1 MGHDK and CDR2 SYGVNS. The CDR3 DNA reads TGTGCCAGCAGTGCCCAGGGGGCGATGACAGATACGCAGTATTTT. This gives the protein CASSAQGAMTDTQYF.

Comments on this clonotype: One end of the junction is discordant with germline, which a read error may explain. The chain has TRBV4-3 and TRBJ2-5; 7 bases agree with TRBD1. This CDR3 has 14 residues. Germline CDR1 LGHNA, CDR2 YSLEER. The CDR3 DNA reads as TGCGCCAGCAGCGAAGACAGGGCTGGGGAGACCCAGTACTTC. It specifies CASSEDRAGETQYF.

At least ten counts were recorded for this clonotype. One end of the junction fails to match germline, which may point to a read error. The chain recombines TRBV27 with TRBJ2-1; 7 bases are shared with TRBD2. This CDR3 is 12 amino acids long. Germline CDR1 and CDR2: MNHEY and SMNVEV (reference sequence). CDR3 protein: CASSWGGEERFF. The CDR3 DNA follows: TGTGCCAGCAGTTGGGGAGGGGAGGAGCGGTTCTTC.

The table lists this clonotype with many counts. The V and J genes are TRBV24-1 and TRBJ1-2; D call uncertain. The CDR3 is 12 amino acids. V was clipped by 5 bases and J by 8 bases, with 11 bases between them. Germline V gene lookup returns CDR1 KGHDR and CDR2 SFDVKD. The DNA of the CDR3 is TGTGCCACCAGTGTCCAAGGCCTCGGCTACACCTTC. Protein: CATSVQGLGYTF.

The chain uses TRBV7-2 and TRBJ2-3; D gene uncertain. The CDR3 is made up of 13 amino acids. V lost 2 bases, J lost 3 bases, and 6 bases lay in between. Germline lookup yields CDR1 SGHTA and CDR2 FQGNSA. For the CDR3, the DNA is TGTGCCAGCAGCTTATCGCGGACAGATACGCAGTATTTT. Its protein product is CASSLSRTDTQYF.

The rearrangement uses TRBV18 and TRBJ1-2, with D perhaps matching TRBD1 (6 bases). CDR1 is KGHSH and CDR2 is LQKENI in the germline V gene. The CDR3 sequence is 13 residues long. V lost 5 bases and J 8 bases, leaving 15 bases between the germline ends. The CDR3 nucleotides read TGTGCCAGCTCATCAAACCGGGGGCAAGGCTACACCTTC. Translating it yields CASSSNRGQGYTF.

The chain recombines TRBV6-1 with TRBJ2-3, with 10 nucleotides matching TRBD2. V shed 5 bases, J shed 2 bases, and the junction held 7 bases outside the gene matches. This CDR3 region has 16 residues. Germline CDR1 and CDR2: MNHNS and SASEGT. The CDR3 DNA reads TGTGCCAGCAGTCCCTTAGCGGGGGGCATCACAGATACGCAGTATTTT. As protein: CASSPLAGGITDTQYF.

At least ten counts were recorded for this clonotype. V and J are TRBV6-4 and TRBJ2-1; a possible D gene is TRBD1 (6 bases). This CDR3 contains 15 residues. The germline V gene encodes CDR1 MRHNA and CDR2 SNTAGT. V gave up 2 bases and J gave up 9 bases, with 17 bases separating them. The CDR3 spells CASSDQGSGYSEQFF. Here the CDR3 DNA reads TGTGCCAGCAGTGACCAGGGGTCGGGTTACTCTGAGCAGTTCTTC.

This clonotype was counted at least ten times. Written as DNA, the CDR3 is TGTGCCAGCAGCTTAGATCCGGCGGGGACCACAGATACGCAGTATTTT. Encoded protein: CASSLDPAGTTDTQYF. The rearrangement joins TRBV7-2 to TRBJ2-3, with TRBD2 as a possible D gene (6 bases). The CDR3 sequence is 16 residues long. Germline-derived CDR1 and CDR2 are SGHTA and FQGNSA. Trimming pared 1 base from V and 2 bases from J, leaving 13 bases between.

The gene calls are TRBV6-2 or TRBV6-3 and TRBJ2-7; 8 nucleotides match TRBD1. This CDR3 region has 14 residues. The ends lost 0 bases at V and 7 bases at J; junction bases unmatched: 5. Germline CDR1 MNHEY, CDR2 SVGEGT. In DNA, the CDR3 is TGTGCCAGCAGTTACTCGGACAGGGACGAGGAGCAGTACTTC. It yields the protein CASSYSDRDEEQYF.

This clonotype occurred a few times. V is TRBV11-3 and J is TRBJ2-5; possible D gene TRBD1, 6 bases. The CDR3 is made up of 16 amino acids. Germline V gene data show CDR1 as SGHNT and CDR2 as YENEEA. The ends were cut back, 7 bases at V and 2 bases at J, with 20 bases in the middle. The CDR3 reads CASTLVPAGTQETQYF. The DNA for the CDR3 is TGTGCCAGCACTTTAGTCCCTGCCGGGACACAAGAGACCCAGTACTTC.

This clonotype came up many times. The chain joins TRBV12-3 or TRBV12-4 to TRBJ2-1; 12 bases map to TRBD2. The CDR3 covers 15 residues. V dropped 5 bases and J dropped 9; count of bases not matched to a gene: 8. The CDR3 loop is CASSPRLAGDGEQFF. CDR3 sequence (DNA): TGTGCCAGCAGTCCCCGACTAGCGGGAGACGGTGAGCAGTTCTTC.

V usage is TRBV12-3 or TRBV12-4 and J usage is TRBJ1-2; D is ambiguous. The CDR3 is 14 residues long. Trimming took off 6 bases at V and 4 bases at J, with 15 bases between the two ends. The CDR3 sequence is CASSLSRGTYGYTF. CDR3 nucleotide sequence: TGTGCCAGCAGCCTTTCTCGGGGAACCTATGGCTACACCTTC.

The rearrangement joins TRBV4-1 to TRBJ2-5; D not certain. This CDR3 is built from 15 residues. Germline CDR1 is MGHRA and CDR2 is YSYEKL. V lost 0 bases and J 1 base, leaving 9 bases between the germline ends. CDR3 in DNA: TGCGCCAGCAGCCAAGATCCGACTCCCCAAGAGACCCAGTACTTC. As protein: CASSQDPTPQETQYF.

This clonotype has a handful of counts. Sequence at one end of the junction differs from germline and may be a read error. The genes are TRBV6-6 and TRBJ2-3; D is possibly TRBD2 (5 bases). The CDR3 has 14 residues. Per germline, CDR1 MNHNY and CDR2 SVGAGI (reference sequence). CDR3 region: CASSTTREADTQFF. CDR3 DNA: TGTGCCAGCAGTACAACCCGGGAAGCGGATACGCAGTTTTTT.

The sample holds many counts of this clonotype. The rearrangement links TRBV2 to TRBJ2-3; D gene unclear. Trimming pared 7 bases from V and 2 bases from J, leaving 7 bases between. This CDR3 is built from 12 residues. Germline V lookup: CDR1 SNHLY, CDR2 FYNNEI. The CDR3 spells CASNRNTDTQYF. The CDR3 DNA follows: TGTGCCAGCAACAGAAACACAGATACGCAGTATTTT.

The V and J genes are TRBV12-3 or TRBV12-4 and TRBJ2-2, with D possibly matching TRBD1 (5 bases). The V end lost 3 bases, the J end lost 6 bases, and 14 bases lay between the germline ends. CDR3 length: 15 amino acids. The CDR3, as DNA: TGTGCCAGCAGTTTTGGCAGGGAAGACTCCGGGGAGCTGTTTTTT. Amino acids: CASSFGREDSGELFF.

A few counts support this clonotype. CDR3: CSAQGQGAGSPLHF. Written as DNA, the CDR3 is TGCAGTGCCCAAGGACAGGGGGCTGGCTCACCCCTCCACTTT. The chain uses TRBV20-1 and TRBJ1-6, with TRBD1 matching over 11 bases. The trim removed 6 bases at V and 10 bases at J, leaving 8 bases unmatched. The CDR3 runs 14 residues. The germline CDR1 and CDR2 sequences are DFQATT and SNEGSKA (reference sequence).

This clonotype was observed at least ten times. This rearrangement joins TRBV5-1 to TRBJ1-1; TRBD1 might be the D (5 bases). The CDR3 runs to 14 residues. CDR1 and CDR2 (germline): SGHRS, YFSETQ. With 5 bases removed from V and 8 bases from J, the gap between germline ends came to 19 bases. Written as DNA, the CDR3 is TGCGCCAGCAGAGAAACAGGCGCTGGCACCGAAGCTTTCTTT. Encoded protein: CASRETGAGTEAFF.

This clonotype was recorded a few times. The rearrangement uses TRBV2 and TRBJ2-1; 7 bases agree with TRBD1. The CDR3 extends over 15 amino acids. CDR1 is SNHLY and CDR2 is FYNNEI in the germline V gene. The trim removed 3 bases at V and 7 bases at J, leaving 9 bases unmatched. In DNA, the CDR3 is TGTGCCAGCAGTGACTGGACAGGCGCTTATAATGAGCAGTTCTTC. Encoded protein: CASSDWTGAYNEQFF.

This clonotype was picked up many times. J is TRBJ1-5 and V is TRBV18; D may be TRBD1 (5 bases). Trimming stripped 6 bases from V and 5 bases from J, with 14 bases between. There are 14 residues in the CDR3. Per germline, CDR1 KGHSH and CDR2 LQKENI. CDR3: CASSPTSGDQPQHF. CDR3 sequence (DNA): TGTGCCAGCTCCCCAACCTCGGGGGATCAGCCCCAGCATTTT.

This clonotype occurred many times. The chain links TRBV6-1 to TRBJ2-7, with D hard to call. V was trimmed by 1 base and J by 0 bases, leaving 4 bases between them. Germline values: CDR1 MNHNS, CDR2 SASEGT. The CDR3 loop spans 13 amino acids. The CDR3 DNA reads as TGTGCCAGCAGTGAAGGGCACTCCTACGAGCAGTACTTC. Protein: CASSEGHSYEQYF.

This clonotype occurred many times. The V and J genes are TRBV6-1 and TRBJ1-5; perhaps TRBD1 as D (6 bases). This CDR3 spans 13 amino acids. Germline V gene lookup returns CDR1 MNHNS and CDR2 SASEGT. Trimming pared 8 bases from V and 7 bases from J, leaving 15 bases between. CDR3 sequence reads: CASSDSPAQPQHF. CDR3 sequence (DNA): TGTGCCAGCTCGGACAGCCCCGCGCAGCCCCAGCATTTT.